Listed below are T cell receptor beta chains from one sample, sequenced in a study of shared clonotypes between healthy human individuals. Sequenced by immunoSEQ multiplex PCR; TCRdb stores in-frame clones only, minus some. Of 630,000 or so clones listed, about 98% are singletons. Sequencing was done on a sample of naive CD8+ T cells sorted from blood. The receptor source for this set is a man aged 30 to 45 in good health. CDR3s include the opening cysteine and the closing phenylalanine or tryptophan. D genes are given only for firm matches. The size entry is marked missing in some rows and otherwise reads once, few, many or a size class.

TRBV7-3	NA	TRBJ1-1	NA	CASSLIIPLNTEAFF	TGTGCCAGCAGCTTAATAATCCCCCTTAACACTGAAGCTTTCTTT
TRBV7-9	once	TRBJ2-7	TRBD2	CASSASGASYEQYF	TGTGCCAGCAGCGCGAGCGGGGCCTCCTACGAGCAGTACTTC
TRBV27	NA	TRBJ2-5	NA	CASSLGETQYF	TGTGCCAGCAGTCTAGGGGAGACCCAGTACTTC
TRBV28	NA	TRBJ2-2	NA	CASSLRTYRELFF	TGTGCCAGCAGTTTAAGGACATACCGGGAGCTGTTTTTT
TRBV29-1	NA	TRBJ2-7	NA	CSFGRRAYEQYF	TGCAGCTTTGGACGGAGAGCCTACGAGCAGTACTTC
TRBV10-3	NA	TRBJ2-2	TRBD2	CAILGREGPNTGELFF	TGTGCCATCCTTGGTCGGGAGGGCCCGAACACCGGGGAGCTGTTTTTT
TRBV5-1	NA	TRBJ2-3	NA	CASSLPRGDTQYF	TGCGCCAGCAGCTTACCCCGGGGGGATACGCAGTATTTT
TRBV27	few	TRBJ1-2	NA	CASSLSRGGYGYTF	TGTGCCAGCAGTTTATCCAGGGGCGGGTATGGCTACACCTTC
TRBV4-1	NA	TRBJ2-7	TRBD2	CASSLLRTSGSSEQYF	TGCGCCAGCAGCTTACTTCGGACTAGCGGGAGTAGCGAGCAGTACTTC
TRBV28	NA	TRBJ2-7	NA	CASSNIRRIYEQYF	TGTGCCAGCAGCAACATTCGGAGGATATACGAGCAGTACTTC
TRBV5-4	NA	TRBJ2-1	NA	CASSAQGEQFF	TGTGCCAGCAGCGCCCAGGGTGAGCAGTTCTTC
TRBV19	NA	TRBJ2-1	TRBD2	CASSISSGVYNEQFF	TGTGCCAGTAGTATATCTAGCGGGGTTTACAATGAGCAGTTCTTC
TRBV5-8	NA	TRBJ2-7	TRBD2	CASSKGGGRAGEQYF	TGTGCCAGCAGCAAAGGAGGCGGGAGGGCCGGCGAGCAGTACTTC
TRBV28	NA	TRBJ2-5	TRBD2	CASKTAGGPWETQYF	TGTGCCAGCAAGACAGCGGGAGGGCCTTGGGAGACCCAGTACTTC
TRBV29-1	NA	TRBJ1-2	TRBD1	CSVASTGVNYGYTF	TGCAGCGTTGCGTCCACAGGGGTAAACTATGGCTACACCTTC
TRBV14	NA	TRBJ1-1	NA	CASSHLGPYENTEAFF	TGTGCCAGCAGCCACCTAGGCCCCTACGAGAACACTGAAGCTTTCTTT
TRBV19	NA	TRBJ2-1	TRBD2	CASRAGGGIYNEQFF	TGTGCCAGTAGGGCGGGAGGGGGGATTTACAATGAGCAGTTCTTC
TRBV2	NA	TRBJ2-2	NA	CASSEKGPWHSGELFF	TGTGCCAGCAGTGAAAAAGGCCCATGGCACTCCGGGGAGCTGTTTTTT
TRBV9	once	TRBJ2-7	TRBD1	CASSAGQGAYNYEQYF	TGTGCCAGCAGCGCAGGACAGGGGGCCTATAACTACGAGCAGTACTTC
TRBV6-5	NA	TRBJ2-1	NA	CASSYSTPYNEQFF	TGTGCCAGCAGTTACTCGACGCCTTACAATGAGCAGTTCTTC
TRBV7-8	NA	TRBJ2-3	TRBD2	CASSLLAGPTDTQYF	TGTGCCAGCAGCTTACTAGCGGGGCCGACAGATACGCAGTATTTT
TRBV28	NA	TRBJ2-7	NA	CASQAFFGDRSYEQYF	TGTGCCAGCCAAGCATTTTTCGGGGATCGCTCCTACGAGCAGTACTTC
TRBV10-3	NA	TRBJ2-1	TRBD2	CAISPGLANNEQFF	TGTGCCATCAGTCCCGGACTAGCCAACAATGAGCAGTTCTTC
TRBV14	NA	TRBJ2-7	TRBD1	CASRQTGGYEQYF	TGTGCCAGCAGGCAGACAGGGGGCTACGAGCAGTACTTC
TRBV7-9	NA	TRBJ1-4	NA	CASSPVPATNEKLFF	TGTGCCAGCAGCCCGGTCCCCGCAACTAATGAAAAACTGTTTTTT
TRBV7-2	NA	TRBJ2-1	NA	CAARQNSYNEQFF	TGTGCCGCACGGCAGAATTCCTACAATGAGCAGTTCTTC
TRBV5-1	NA	TRBJ2-1	NA	CASSLSSGYNEQFF	TGCGCCAGCAGCTTGTCCTCAGGATACAATGAGCAGTTCTTC
TRBV5-1	NA	TRBJ2-1	NA	CASSLDGFLDNEQFF	TGCGCCAGCAGCTTGGACGGCTTCTTAGACAATGAGCAGTTCTTC
TRBV7-9	NA	TRBJ1-4	TRBD1	CASSFRQGPLREKLFF	TGTGCCAGCAGCTTTAGACAGGGCCCTCTTCGGGAAAAACTGTTTTTT
TRBV30	NA	TRBJ2-3	NA	CAWSGQTMVETDTQYF	TGTGCCTGGAGTGGTCAGACAATGGTTGAAACAGATACGCAGTATTTT
TRBV28	NA	TRBJ2-3	TRBD1	CASSPGTGTDTQYF	TGTGCCAGCAGCCCAGGGACAGGCACAGATACGCAGTATTTT
TRBV7-9	NA	TRBJ2-4	NA	CASSTQETKNIQYF	TGTGCCAGCAGCACGCAGGAAACCAAAAACATTCAGTACTTC
TRBV27	NA	TRBJ2-7	TRBD2	CASRSTGTSFYEQYF	TGTGCCAGCAGGAGTACCGGGACTAGTTTCTACGAGCAGTACTTC
TRBV6-6	NA	TRBJ2-7	NA	CASNHGPIEQYF	TGTGCCAGCAATCACGGACCCATCGAGCAGTACTTC
TRBV6-5	NA	TRBJ2-1	NA	CASSYSDNEQFF	TGTGCCAGCAGTTATAGCGACAATGAGCAGTTCTTC
TRBV27	NA	TRBJ2-3	NA	CASSSDTDTQYF	TGTGCCAGCAGTTCCGACACAGATACGCAGTATTTT
TRBV4-1	NA	TRBJ2-7	TRBD2	CASSPGGTYEQYF	TGCGCCAGCAGCCCGGGGGGTACCTACGAGCAGTACTTC
TRBV28	once	TRBJ2-2	TRBD2	CASSLTGLAGGNTGELFF	TGTGCCAGCAGTTTAACGGGACTAGCGGGAGGGAACACCGGGGAGCTGTTTTTT
TRBV7-9	once	TRBJ2-3	TRBD1	CASSLEGRGRLYF	TGTGCCAGCAGCTTAGAAGGAAGGGGGCGACTGTATTTT
TRBV13	NA	TRBJ2-3	NA	CASSDSVGADTQYF	TGTGCCAGCAGCGACAGTGTAGGGGCAGATACGCAGTATTTT
TRBV5-4	NA	TRBJ1-1	NA	CASSHLADLNTEAFF	TGTGCCAGCAGTCACCTAGCCGATCTGAACACTGAAGCTTTCTTT
TRBV5-4	NA	TRBJ2-7	NA	CASSSTGTDYEQYF	TGTGCCAGCAGCTCGACAGGGACTGACTACGAGCAGTACTTC
TRBV2	NA	TRBJ1-1	NA	CASSEEIINTEAFF	TGTGCCAGCAGTGAGGAGATTATTAACACTGAAGCTTTCTTT
TRBV29-1	NA	TRBJ2-5	NA	CSVEDDSAYQETQYF	TGCAGCGTTGAAGATGATAGCGCTTACCAAGAGACCCAGTACTTC
TRBV2	NA	TRBJ2-7	NA	CASSEGLASYEQYF	TGTGCCAGCAGTGAAGGGCTAGCCTCCTACGAGCAGTACTTC
TRBV15	NA	TRBJ1-1	NA	CASSKVNTEAFF	TGTGCCTCATCGAAGGTGAACACTGAAGCTTTCTTT
TRBV7-9	NA	TRBJ2-1	NA	CASSLAGSYNEQFF	TGTGCCAGCAGCCTGGCTGGCTCCTACAATGAGCAGTTCTTC
TRBV7-9	NA	TRBJ1-2	NA	CASSLANRNGYTF	TGTGCCAGCAGCTTAGCGAACAGGAATGGCTACACCTTC
TRBV9	NA	TRBJ2-7	NA	CASSVGGGEQYF	TGTGCCAGCAGCGTAGGAGGGGGCGAGCAGTACTTC
TRBV19	NA	TRBJ2-7	NA	CASSLLAGPRYEQYF	TGTGCCAGTAGCTTGCTCGCTGGGCCCCGCTACGAGCAGTACTTC
TRBV5-1	NA	TRBJ2-3	NA	CASSLARGGSSTDTQYF	TGCGCCAGCAGCTTGGCCCGAGGCGGATCTAGCACAGATACGCAGTATTTT
TRBV11-2	once	TRBJ2-7	NA	CASSLGVAYEQYF	TGTGCCAGCAGCTTAGGAGTGGCGTACGAGCAGTACTTC
TRBV14	NA	TRBJ2-5	NA	CASSQELGGQETQYF	TGTGCCAGCAGCCAAGAACTGGGGGGACAAGAGACCCAGTACTTC